The present T cell receptor beta chain was sequenced within a study of human T cells and chemical hapten exposure. The CDR3 runs to 15 residues. In germline, CDR1 is SGHVS, CDR2 FNYEAQ. The trim removed 5 bases at V and 3 bases at J, leaving 4 bases unmatched. Each CDR3 protein gets one entry after TCRdb re-called the RACE reads with MiXCR. The table lists 95,000 to 130,000 distinct CDR3 sequences, roughly 12% of them singletons. Documented time point: patch test 1, 2 weeks after DPC sensitization. As for treatment: therapeutic diphenylcyclopropenone sensitization with weekly scalp DPC. The rearrangement joins TRBV7-6 to TRBJ2-7; 13 bases agree with TRBD2. Sequenced here: whole blood, sampled in connection with sensitization to the hapten diphenylcyclopropenone (DPC). The clonotype was recovered from a woman between 45 and 60 years old with alopecia areata. Some clones in this sample may be carry-over from other donors' samples. CDR3 protein: CASSPGLAGFYEQYF. CDR3 DNA: TGTGCCAGCAGCCCGGGACTAGCGGGATTCTACGAGCAGTACTTC.